These 21 T cell receptor beta chains came from one sample sequenced in a study of OX40 agonist ivuxolimab in advanced cancers. The repertoire was sequenced with immunoSEQ multiplex PCR; TCRdb's copy has only in-frame clones and lacks some. The table lists tens of thousands of clones, 80% to 95% of them singletons. The source material was CD4+ or CD8+ T cells sorted from blood, sampled in a trial of the OX40 agonist ivuxolimab. The source of these receptors is an adult with an advanced solid tumor such as melanoma, head and neck, liver or kidney cancer.

The chain is built from TRBV9 and TRBJ1-1; 8 positions agree with TRBD1. Germline assignment: CDR1 SGDLS and CDR2 YYNGEE. This CDR3 is built from 15 residues. V lost 2 bases and J lost 5; bases outside the gene matches: 8. CDR3 residues: CASSVSSDRETEAFF. Written as DNA, the CDR3 is TGTGCCAGCAGCGTGTCCTCGGACAGGGAGACTGAAGCTTTCTTT. Variable domain in full (rest from reference TRBV9 and TRBJ1-1): DSGVTQTPKHLITATGQRVTLRCSPRSGDLSVYWYQQSLDQGLQFLIQYYNGEERAKGNILERFSAQQFPDLHSELNLSSLELGDSALYFCASSVSSDRETEAFFGQGTRLTVV.

The rearrangement joins TRBV4-1 to TRBJ2-7, with 7 bases aligning to TRBD2. This CDR3 spans 15 amino acids. J lost 2 bases, V lost 0 bases, and 4 bases had no gene match. Germline V gene lookup returns CDR1 MGHRA and CDR2 YSYEKL. DNA for the CDR3: TGCGCCAGCAGCCAAGATCCCGGGGGGACCTACGAGCAGTACTTC. Encoded protein: CASSQDPGGTYEQYF.

V is TRBV28 and J is TRBJ1-1; 9 bases align to TRBD1. CDR3 size: 12 residues. The germline V gene has CDR1 MDHEN and CDR2 SYDVKM. After removal of 5 bases from V and 5 bases from J, the junction contained 0 bases not matched to a gene. In nucleotides, the CDR3 is TGTGCCAGCAGTGGGACAGGGACTGAAGCTTTCTTT. Its translation: CASSGTGTEAFF.

CDR3 sequence reads: CSVDVGGTGELFF. CDR3 nucleotide sequence: TGCAGCGTTGATGTGGGGGGGACCGGGGAGCTGTTTTTT. The rearrangement uses TRBV29-1 and TRBJ2-2; 7 nucleotides align to TRBD2. Germline loops: CDR1 SQVTM, CDR2 ANQGSEA. Losses at the gene ends were 3 bases for V and 5 bases for J; bases not matched to a gene: 3. The CDR3 consists of 13 residues.

CDR3 sequence: CASSLEGVYGYTF. The CDR3 DNA reads as TGTGCCAGCAGCTTAGAAGGGGTCTATGGCTACACCTTC. This chain links TRBV11-3 with TRBJ1-2; TRBD1 is a possible D gene (5 bases). Trimming pared 0 bases from V and 4 bases from J, leaving 6 bases between. The CDR3 is 13 residues long. The V gene's germline CDR1 is SGHNT and CDR2 YENEEA.

The rearrangement links TRBV5-1 to TRBJ1-1; D is perhaps TRBD1 (5 bases). Germline lookup yields CDR1 SGHRS and CDR2 YFSETQ. The CDR3 totals 16 residues. The V gene lost 0 bases and the J gene lost 1 base, with 13 bases spanning the gap. This chain's CDR3 is CASSLAGAGQNTEAFF. The CDR3 DNA reads as TGCGCCAGCAGCTTGGCCGGGGCAGGCCAGAACACTGAAGCTTTCTTT. The whole variable domain, remainder taken from reference TRBV5-1 and TRBJ1-1, is KAGVTQTPRYLIKTRGQQVTLSCSPISGHRSVSWYQQTPGQGLQFLFEYFSETQRNKGNFPGRFSGRQFSNSRSEMNVSTLELGDSALYLCASSLAGAGQNTEAFFGQGTRLTVV.

This chain uses TRBV6-5 with TRBJ2-7; TRBD1 might be the D (6 bases). CDR1 and CDR2 (germline): MNHEY, SVGAGI. The CDR3 consists of 14 residues. V was trimmed by 6 bases and J by 0 bases, leaving 12 bases between them. Here the CDR3 reads CASRVGGSSYEQYF. Here the CDR3 DNA reads TGTGCCAGCAGGGTAGGGGGTAGCTCCTACGAGCAGTACTTC.

This rearrangement joins TRBV28 to TRBJ2-7; 8 bases align to TRBD1. The CDR3 extends over 13 amino acids. CDR1 is MDHEN, CDR2 SYDVKM, per germline. The ends lost 4 bases at V and 3 bases at J; junction bases unmatched: 2. CDR3 nucleotides: TGTGCCAGCAGTTCCGGACAGGGCTACGAGCAGTACTTC. It yields the protein CASSSGQGYEQYF.

This clone appeared once. The CDR3 nucleotides read TGTGCCAGCAGTTCCCGAACCTGGGGCTACACCTTC. This codes for CASSSRTWGYTF. V is TRBV28 and J is TRBJ1-2; D unclear. Germline assignment: CDR1 MDHEN and CDR2 SYDVKM. CDR3 length equals 12 residues. V gave up 4 bases and J gave up 8 bases, with 11 bases separating them.

The chain has TRBV7-7 and TRBJ2-1, with TRBD2 matching over 7 bases. The junction had 0 bases not matched to a gene; V was cut back by 0 bases and J by 7 bases. The germline V gene encodes CDR1 SSHAT and CDR2 FNYEAQ (reference sequence). The CDR3 extends over 13 amino acids. The CDR3 DNA reads TGTGCCAGCAGCTTAGCGCGGGGGAATGAGCAGTTCTTC. Residues: CASSLARGNEQFF.

J is TRBJ2-7 and V is TRBV27, with a possible D match to TRBD2 (7 bases). Germline values: CDR1 MNHEY, CDR2 SMNVEV (reference sequence). CDR3 length: 16 amino acids. V lost 5 bases and J 3 bases, leaving 20 bases between the germline ends. The CDR3 sequence is CASSQGYMASGYEQYF. The CDR3 region has the DNA TGTGCCAGCAGTCAGGGGTATATGGCTAGCGGCTACGAGCAGTACTTC.

In nucleotides, the CDR3 is TGTGCCAGCAGTGCAGCTGGGGGAGGGACTCAGCCCCAGCATTTT. Its protein product is CASSAAGGGTQPQHF. J is TRBJ1-5 and V is TRBV2, with D maybe TRBD1 (5 bases). With 4 bases removed from V and 6 bases from J, the gap between germline ends came to 16 bases. This CDR3 spans 15 amino acids. Looked up from germline, CDR1 is SNHLY and CDR2 is FYNNEI.

The V call is TRBV5-1, the J call TRBJ2-7; 9 nucleotides agree with TRBD1. Germline trimming cut 1 base from V and 3 bases from J; bases unmatched to any gene: 8. The V gene's germline CDR1 is SGHRS and CDR2 YFSETQ. This CDR3 is built from 16 residues. The CDR3 loop is CASSLIPGTGFYEQYF. The DNA for the CDR3 is TGCGCCAGCAGCTTGATACCCGGGACAGGGTTCTACGAGCAGTACTTC. Full variable domain (missing parts from reference TRBV5-1 and TRBJ2-7): KAGVTQTPRYLIKTRGQQVTLSCSPISGHRSVSWYQQTPGQGLQFLFEYFSETQRNKGNFPGRFSGRQFSNSRSEMNVSTLELGDSALYLCASSLIPGTGFYEQYFGPGTRLTVT.

This rearrangement joins TRBV19 to TRBJ2-3; 11 bases match TRBD1. The CDR3 consists of 17 residues. Germline-derived CDR1 and CDR2 are LNHDA and SQIVND (reference sequence). V trimming: 1 base; J trimming: 5 bases; junction bases outside the gene matches: 8. The CDR3 region has the DNA TGTGCCAGTAGTATAGCCCTGGGGGGGACAGGGGGAGATACGCAGTATTTT. It yields the protein CASSIALGGTGGDTQYF.

V and J are TRBV5-1 and TRBJ1-4; 9 nucleotides match TRBD1. The CDR3 is 14 residues long. The germline V gene has CDR1 SGHRS and CDR2 YFSETQ. Losses at the gene ends were 2 bases for V and 8 bases for J; bases not matched to a gene: 4. CDR3 DNA: TGCGCCAGCAGCTTAGGACAGGGGTGGGAAAAACTGTTTTTT. It translates to CASSLGQGWEKLFF.

The chain is built from TRBV5-1 and TRBJ2-2; D perhaps matches TRBD2 (6 bases). V lost 4 bases and J lost 2, with 12 bases in between. Germline V gives CDR1 SGHRS, CDR2 YFSETQ. CDR3 size: 15 residues. The CDR3 DNA follows: TGCGCCAGCAGCCGTAGCGGCGCCAACACCGGGGAGCTGTTTTTT. It is translated as CASSRSGANTGELFF.

The J gene is TRBJ2-2, the V gene TRBV5-6; no reliable D call. The CDR3 spans 13 residues. Per germline, CDR1 SGHDT and CDR2 YYEEEE. V lost 4 bases, J lost 6 bases, and 10 bases lay in between. CDR3 DNA: TGTGCCAGCAGCCGGACCGCTGCCGGGGAGCTGTTTTTT. This translates into CASSRTAAGELFF.

This sequence joins TRBV18 and TRBJ2-3; D is possibly TRBD1 or TRBD2 (5 bases each). V shed 2 bases and J shed 4 bases, with 13 bases lying between them. CDR1 is KGHSH and CDR2 is LQKENI in the germline V gene. The CDR3 length is 15 residues. This chain's CDR3 is CASSPYSLGADTQYF. CDR3 in DNA: TGTGCCAGCTCACCATACAGTTTGGGGGCAGATACGCAGTATTTT.

V is TRBV5-1 and J is TRBJ2-5, with D possibly being TRBD1 (5 bases). CDR1 SGHRS and CDR2 YFSETQ come from the germline V gene. This CDR3 has 14 amino acids. V lost 6 bases and J lost 3, with 15 bases in between. CDR3 coding DNA: TGCGCCAGCACCCCCCCCGGCAGGGAAGAGACCCAGTACTTC. It translates to CASTPPGREETQYF.

A single count supports this clone. This chain connects TRBV5-1 to TRBJ2-1; 14 bases fit TRBD2. The V gene end was trimmed by 3 bases and the J gene end by 8 bases; junction bases not matched to a gene: 4. The CDR3 runs to 15 residues. Germline lookup yields CDR1 SGHRS and CDR2 YFSETQ. CDR3 coding DNA: TGCGCCAGCAGCTGGGGACTAGCGGGAGCCGATGAGCAGTTCTTC. Its protein product is CASSWGLAGADEQFF.

The rearrangement links TRBV10-3 to TRBJ2-1; D may be TRBD2 (5 bases). V lost 1 base to trimming and J lost 4 bases, with 17 bases between them. Germline assignment: CDR1 ENHRY and CDR2 SYGVKD. This CDR3 has 17 residues. The CDR3 loop reads CAISEFRGEPIYNEQFF. The DNA for the CDR3 is TGTGCCATCAGTGAGTTTCGGGGAGAACCGATTTACAATGAGCAGTTCTTC.